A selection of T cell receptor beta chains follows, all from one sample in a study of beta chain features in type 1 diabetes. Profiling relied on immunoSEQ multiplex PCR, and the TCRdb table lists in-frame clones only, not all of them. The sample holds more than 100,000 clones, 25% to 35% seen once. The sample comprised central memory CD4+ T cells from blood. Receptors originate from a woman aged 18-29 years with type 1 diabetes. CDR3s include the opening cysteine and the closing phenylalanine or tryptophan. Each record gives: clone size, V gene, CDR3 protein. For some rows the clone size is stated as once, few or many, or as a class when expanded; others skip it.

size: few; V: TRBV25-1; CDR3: CASSDPNSGNTIYF
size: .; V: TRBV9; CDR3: CASSVDPADTQYF
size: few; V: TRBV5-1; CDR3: CASGRGSLEAFF
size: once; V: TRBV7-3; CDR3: CASSLTSTNNEQFF
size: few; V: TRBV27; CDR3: CASSFNYVWGEYNEQFF
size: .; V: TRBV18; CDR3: CASSRAHGSGSSYEQYF
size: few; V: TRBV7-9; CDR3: CASSPGQGESGYTF
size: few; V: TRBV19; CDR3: CASSMNSAGNTEAFF
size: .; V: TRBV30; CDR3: CAWSVSRAGIIEKLFF
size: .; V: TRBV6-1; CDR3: CATTRRQGYEQYF
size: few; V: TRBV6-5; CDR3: CASSYDNEQYF
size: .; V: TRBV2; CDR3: CATPAGRGTGELFF
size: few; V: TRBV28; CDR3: CASRSGVMNTEAFF
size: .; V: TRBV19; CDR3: CASSIFGQWGWAFF
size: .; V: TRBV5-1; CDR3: CASSLGQAGANVLTF
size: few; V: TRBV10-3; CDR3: CAYREDPKKFYEQYF
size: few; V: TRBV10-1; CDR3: CASSESLDGLAAIQETQYF
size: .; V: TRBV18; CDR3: CASSPGLAGEHEQFF
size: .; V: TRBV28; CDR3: CASSSTSGTSYEQYF
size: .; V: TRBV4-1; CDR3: CASSQDGGRAGRVDEQFF
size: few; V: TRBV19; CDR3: CASNPTGVETQYF
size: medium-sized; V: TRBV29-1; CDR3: CSAALAGLADTQYF
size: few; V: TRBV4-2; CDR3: CASSRTSGYQSDTQYF
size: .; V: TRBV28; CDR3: CASLTGIRTEAFF
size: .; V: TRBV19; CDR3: CASSYAGYSNQPQHF
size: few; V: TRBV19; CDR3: CASSIGTGTEQFF
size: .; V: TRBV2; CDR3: CASSDERYNEQFF
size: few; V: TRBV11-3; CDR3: CASSLGPAGAGSYNEQFF
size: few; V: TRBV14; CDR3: CASSPGTASNGYTF
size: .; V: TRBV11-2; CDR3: CASSRTGPDYTF
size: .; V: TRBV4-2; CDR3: CASSLTWGGAGRDTEAFF
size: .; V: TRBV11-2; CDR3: CASSLRLADSYNEQFF
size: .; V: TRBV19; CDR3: CASSIVSSGANVLTF
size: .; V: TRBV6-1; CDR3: CASRGDGNTIYF
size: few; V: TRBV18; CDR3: CASSPDDRFGYTF
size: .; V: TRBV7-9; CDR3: CASSLYSEQFF
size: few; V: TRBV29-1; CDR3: CSTKSGTSGRNEQFF
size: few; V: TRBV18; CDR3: CASSRDQETQYF
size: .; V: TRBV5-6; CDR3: CASSLPGQGVGTDTQYF
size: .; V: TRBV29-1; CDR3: CSVDDRLGARNTEAFF
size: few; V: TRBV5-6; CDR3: CASSSGTGAGTEAFF
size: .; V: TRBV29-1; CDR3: CGTGTNYGYTF
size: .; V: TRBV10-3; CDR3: CAISESQYQPQHF
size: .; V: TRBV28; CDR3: CASSFQKAFF
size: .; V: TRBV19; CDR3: CASSMRHAGGQETQYF
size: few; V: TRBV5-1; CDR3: CASSFGLAGGGRGGNEQFF
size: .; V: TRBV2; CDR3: CALGSGGGTDTQYF
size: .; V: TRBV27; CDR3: CASSLRGRGTGELFF
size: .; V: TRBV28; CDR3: CASSFSRLGEANTGELFF
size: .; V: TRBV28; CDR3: CASSPSGTGDEKLFF
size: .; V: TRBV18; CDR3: CASSPGTGGLAAEQYF